These 28 T cell receptor beta chains came from one sample sequenced in a study of blood T cell repertoires in COVID-19. TCRdb's copy holds only in-frame clones and misses some; the assay was immunoSEQ multiplex PCR. This table has more than 60,000 clones, approximately 91% appearing once. The specimen sequenced was peripheral blood. The receptors come from a woman in her forties or fifties with active or convalescent COVID-19.

The chain couples TRBV29-1 to TRBJ2-1, with D perhaps TRBD2 (6 bases). The CDR3 is made up of 13 amino acids. V lost 5 bases to trimming and J lost 2 bases, with 10 bases between them. CDR1 and CDR2 (germline): SQVTM, ANQGSEA. CDR3 residues: CSVLAETYNEQFF. The DNA for the CDR3 is TGCAGCGTTTTAGCGGAGACCTACAATGAGCAGTTCTTC.

The rearrangement links TRBV11-3 to TRBJ1-1; tentatively, D is TRBD1 (6 bases). Germline V gene sequence: CDR1 SGHNT, CDR2 YENEEA. The CDR3 consists of 14 residues. V was trimmed by 1 base and J by 4 bases, leaving 10 bases between them. DNA of the CDR3: TGTGCCAGCAGCTTAGCAGGGGCGGGCACTGAAGCTTTCTTT. Its translation: CASSLAGAGTEAFF. Full variable domain (rest looked up from reference TRBV11-3 and TRBJ1-1): EAGVVQSPRYKIIEKKQPVAFWCNPISGHNTLYWYLQNLGQGPELLIRYENEEAVDDSQLPKDRFSAERLKGVDSTLKIQPAELGDSAVYLCASSLAGAGTEAFFGQGTRLTVV.

The chain carries TRBV7-3 and TRBJ2-1; a possible D gene is TRBD2 (5 bases). The CDR3 has 15 residues. Germline loops: CDR1 SGHTA, CDR2 FQGTGA. Trimming pared 2 bases from V and 4 bases from J, leaving 12 bases between. The CDR3 here is CASSLRRGPYNEQFF. The CDR3 DNA reads TGTGCCAGCAGCTTACGGCGCGGGCCGTACAATGAGCAGTTCTTC.

The genes are TRBV28 and TRBJ1-1, with 7 bases identical to TRBD1. This CDR3 region has 14 residues. The V and J ends lost 6 bases and 4 bases, in that order; junction bases with no gene match: 8. Germline V gene sequence: CDR1 MDHEN, CDR2 SYDVKM. In DNA, the CDR3 is TGTGCCAGCAGCTTAGGGGGCGTAGGCACTGAAGCTTTCTTT. It encodes CASSLGGVGTEAFF.

DNA for the CDR3: TGTGCCAGCAGTTCCGGACTAGCCGGTGAGCAGTTCTTC. Its translation: CASSSGLAGEQFF. V gene TRBV6-2 or TRBV6-3 combines with J gene TRBJ2-1; 8 bases agree with TRBD2. The CDR3 runs 13 residues. Germline-derived CDR1 and CDR2 are MNHEY and SVGEGT. V gave up 4 bases and J gave up 9 bases; unmatched junction bases: 5.

V usage is TRBV6-1 and J usage is TRBJ2-7, with 7 nucleotides matching TRBD2. This CDR3 has 15 amino acids. Per the germline V gene, CDR1 is MNHNS and CDR2 is SASEGT. After removal of 1 base from V and 6 bases from J, the junction contained 9 bases not matched to a gene. This CDR3 reads CASSEGWREFSEQYF. CDR3 coding DNA: TGTGCCAGCAGTGAAGGATGGCGGGAGTTTAGCGAGCAGTACTTC.

The chain recombines TRBV28 with TRBJ2-5, with 7 bases fitting TRBD1. The V and J ends lost 6 bases and 9 bases, in that order; junction bases with no gene match: 16. Germline V gene lookup returns CDR1 MDHEN and CDR2 SYDVKM. The CDR3 runs 15 residues. The CDR3 DNA is TGTGCCAGCAGCCAAACAGGGGACATTGATAGGGCCCAGTACTTC. It is translated as CASSQTGDIDRAQYF.

This chain connects TRBV4-2 to TRBJ1-2; a possible D gene is TRBD1 (5 bases). V lost 1 base, J lost 2 bases, and 11 bases lay in between. The germline CDR1 and CDR2 sequences are LGHNA and YNFKEQ. The CDR3 contains 15 residues. The CDR3 loop is CASSQGRGFNYGYTF. The CDR3 region has the DNA TGTGCCAGCAGCCAAGGACGGGGGTTCAACTATGGCTACACCTTC.

V is TRBV7-9 and J is TRBJ1-1; no clear D. The CDR3 covers 11 residues. Trimming removed 5 bases at V and 10 bases at J, with 11 bases between. Germline V gives CDR1 SEHNR, CDR2 FQNEAQ (reference sequence). DNA for the CDR3: TGTGCCAGCAGCCCAAAAGAGGGAGCTTTCTTT. It translates to CASSPKEGAFF.

The DNA for the CDR3 is TGTGCCAGTACTGTGCGGGAGGGGTCCTACAATGAGCAGTTCTTC. Its translation is CASTVREGSYNEQFF. V and J are TRBV19 and TRBJ2-1; 9 bases are shared with TRBD2. The CDR3 length is 15 residues. Germline lookup yields CDR1 LNHDA and CDR2 SQIVND (reference sequence). J lost 1 base, V lost 7 bases, and 5 bases had no gene match.

The chain carries TRBV7-9 and TRBJ2-2; a possible D gene is TRBD1 (5 bases). The CDR3 is made up of 12 amino acids. From germline, CDR1 is SEHNR and CDR2 FQNEAQ (reference sequence). With 3 bases removed from V and 10 bases from J, the gap between germline ends came to 9 bases. In DNA form, the CDR3 reads TGTGCCAGCAGCTTTTTGGGGCAGGAGCTGTTTTTT. Amino acids: CASSFLGQELFF.

The chain joins TRBV5-1 to TRBJ2-7, with 7 bases matching TRBD2. This CDR3 has 16 amino acids. Per the germline V gene, CDR1 is SGHRS and CDR2 is YFSETQ. V lost 4 bases to trimming and J lost 2 bases; unmatched junction nucleotides: 12. CDR3 in DNA: TGCGCCAGCAGCCCGTATGGGACTATGGGAACCTACGAGCAGTACTTC. This encodes CASSPYGTMGTYEQYF.

The CDR3: CASSLSSLTYNEQFF. Here the CDR3 DNA reads TGTGCCAGCAGCTTGAGTAGCTTAACCTACAATGAGCAGTTCTTC. This chain links TRBV5-8 with TRBJ2-1; D is undetermined. The germline V and J ends were trimmed by 1 base and 2 bases, with 10 bases remaining between them. The germline CDR1 and CDR2 sequences are SGHTS and YDEGEE. The CDR3 extends over 15 amino acids.

The J gene is TRBJ1-1, the V gene TRBV10-1, with D possibly TRBD1 on 5 matching bases. Germline-derived CDR1 and CDR2 are WNHNN and SYGVQD (reference sequence). This CDR3 comprises 13 residues. Between the trimmed V and J ends, which lost 6 bases and 1 base, there was a span of 9 bases. This CDR3 reads CASSADRNTEAFF. The CDR3 DNA is TGCGCCAGCAGCGCCGACAGGAACACTGAAGCTTTCTTT.

This clone was observed a single time. The chain recombines TRBV9 with TRBJ2-2; TRBD2 matches 8 bases. The CDR3 has 15 residues. Germline trimming cut 3 bases from V and 1 base from J; bases unmatched to any gene: 2. Germline assignment: CDR1 SGDLS and CDR2 YYNGEE. The CDR3 is CASSAGTRNTGELFF. The CDR3 DNA follows: TGTGCCAGCAGCGCTGGGACTAGGAACACCGGGGAGCTGTTTTTT.

CDR3 nucleotides: TGTGCCAGCAGACTCGGACTAGCGGGAGGATTGCAAGAGACCCAGTACTTC. It codes for CASRLGLAGGLQETQYF. This chain joins TRBV5-4 and TRBJ2-5; 14 bases are shared with TRBD2. With V trimmed by 5 bases and J by 2 bases, 8 bases remained unmatched. The CDR3 consists of 17 residues. Per germline, CDR1 SGHNT and CDR2 YYREEE (reference sequence).

The V gene is TRBV7-2, the J gene TRBJ2-7; D is possibly TRBD2 (6 bases). This CDR3 is built from 14 residues. V lost 0 bases to trimming and J lost 2 bases, with 8 bases between them. Germline lookup yields CDR1 SGHTA and CDR2 FQGNSA. The DNA of the CDR3 is TGTGCCAGCAGCTTAGCACCGGGGGCCTACGAGCAGTACTTC. Its protein product is CASSLAPGAYEQYF.

This chain joins TRBV30 and TRBJ1-5; 8 bases align to TRBD1. The CDR3 length is 14 residues. Germline V lookup: CDR1 GTSNPN, CDR2 SVGIG (reference sequence). The V and J ends lost 3 bases and 4 bases, in that order; junction bases with no gene match: 5. CDR3 in amino acids: CAWRQDRENQPQHF. The CDR3 coding sequence is TGTGCCTGGAGACAGGACAGGGAGAATCAGCCCCAGCATTTT.

V and J are TRBV5-4 and TRBJ1-1, with 7 bases lining up with TRBD1. With 4 bases clipped from V and 10 bases from J, the junction kept 13 bases outside the gene matches. CDR1 is SGHNT, CDR2 YYREEE, per germline (reference sequence). The CDR3 covers 14 residues. The CDR3 spells CASSPADLDRAAFF. The CDR3 bases are TGTGCCAGCAGCCCGGCCGATCTTGACAGGGCAGCTTTCTTT.

This sequence joins TRBV21-1 and TRBJ2-5; the tabulated D call, TRBD2, remains unverified against the DNA. TRBV21-1 is designated a pseudogene. The length of the CDR3 is 13 residues. The DNA for the CDR3 is TGTGCCAGCAGCAAAGGTGGAGGCCAGACCCAGTACTTC. Amino acid sequence: CASSKGGGQTQYF.

This clone was seen a single time. This chain joins TRBV28 and TRBJ2-7; D is uncertain. CDR1 is MDHEN and CDR2 is SYDVKM in the germline V gene. The CDR3 has 15 residues. Trimming left V 4 bases short and J 7 bases short, with 20 bases between. The CDR3 sequence is CASSSNTPRWSEQYF. In DNA form, the CDR3 reads TGTGCCAGCAGTTCCAACACACCTCGTTGGAGTGAGCAGTACTTC.

This clone was picked up a small number of times. The chain has TRBV27 and TRBJ1-6; D might be TRBD1 (5 bases). The CDR3 length is 14 residues. Trimming removed 7 bases from V and 6 bases from J, with 13 bases in between. Germline CDR1 reads MNHEY; CDR2 reads SMNVEV (reference sequence). This CDR3 is CASTWGEFNSPLHF. For the CDR3, the DNA is TGTGCCAGCACCTGGGGCGAATTTAATTCACCCCTCCACTTT.

This clone was seen just once. The V call is TRBV5-4, the J call TRBJ2-1; D not resolved. The CDR3 has 13 residues. Trimming left V 2 bases short and J 7 bases short, with 10 bases between. Germline CDR1 SGHNT, CDR2 YYREEE (reference sequence). This CDR3 is CASSFEAGNEQFF. The CDR3 DNA reads as TGTGCCAGCAGCTTCGAGGCCGGTAATGAGCAGTTCTTC.

The gene calls are TRBV29-1 and TRBJ1-2; D not resolved. Trimming left V 7 bases short and J 4 bases short, with 25 bases between. From germline, CDR1 is SQVTM and CDR2 ANQGSEA. CDR3 size: 16 residues. The CDR3 DNA sequence: TGCAGCGCCGAGGCCCCGGCCCACATCCAGATCTATGGCTACACCTTC. It translates to CSAEAPAHIQIYGYTF.

The V call is TRBV23-1, the J call TRBJ2-7; unclear D gene. TRBV23-1 is recorded as an ORF, its role being uncertain. The length of the CDR3 is 15 residues. V was trimmed by 11 bases and J by 7 bases, leaving 27 bases between them. The CDR3 coding sequence is TGCGCCCGCCGAGTCACGGTTAGACTTTTGAGGGAGCAGTACTTC. Its translation is CARRVTVRLLREQYF.

J is TRBJ2-7 and V is TRBV4-2; unclear D gene. The CDR3 covers 14 residues. Trimming stripped 0 bases from V and 6 bases from J, with 12 bases between. Germline assignment: CDR1 LGHNA and CDR2 YNFKEQ. CDR3 sequence: CASSQEVQRREQYF. For the CDR3, the DNA is TGTGCCAGCAGCCAAGAAGTCCAGCGACGCGAGCAGTACTTC.

This sequence joins TRBV7-8 and TRBJ1-2; possibly TRBD1 for D (5 bases). This CDR3 comprises 14 residues. V was clipped by 0 bases and J by 2 bases, with 7 bases between them. CDR1 and CDR2 from the germline V gene are SGHVS and FQNEAQ. In DNA form, the CDR3 reads TGTGCCAGCAGCTTAGCTCGGACAAACTATGGCTACACCTTC. Translating it yields CASSLARTNYGYTF.

The chain uses TRBV7-3 and TRBJ1-2, with D possibly matching TRBD1 (6 bases). V was trimmed by 5 bases and J by 8 bases, leaving 21 bases between them. The V gene's germline CDR1 is SGHTA and CDR2 FQGTGA. The CDR3 is 15 amino acids. This chain's CDR3 is CASSRTGGQSDGYTF. CDR3 sequence (DNA): TGTGCCAGCAGCCGCACCGGGGGGCAGTCGGACGGCTACACCTTC.